These 24 T cell receptor beta chains were sequenced from one sample in a study of cytomegalovirus exposure and HLA in healthy donors. PCR involved 60 Vbeta and 13 Jbeta primers. The method was immunoSEQ multiplex PCR; TCRdb's version includes in-frame clones alone and lacks a portion of them. The sample comprises around 120,000 clones, around 76% of which are singletons, and over 1.5% rests with the top ten. Sequenced: PBMCs. All receptors come from a woman aged 45 to 65 in good health and CMV-seronegative.

This clone has just a few counts. The rearrangement uses TRBV10-3 and TRBJ2-2; D not certain. Trimming removed 11 bases at V and 7 bases at J, with 23 bases between. The CDR3 loop spans 15 amino acids. CDR1 is ENHRY, CDR2 SYGVKD, per germline. The CDR3 nucleotides read TGTGCCGCGCGCGGAGTCCAAGCCCTTCACGGGGAGCTGTTTTTT. Amino acids: CAARGVQALHGELFF.

The chain carries TRBV19 and TRBJ2-5; 9 bases are a match to TRBD2. V trimming: 6 bases; J trimming: 4 bases; junction bases outside the gene matches: 9. This CDR3 has 15 residues. The germline V gene has CDR1 LNHDA and CDR2 SQIVND (reference sequence). The CDR3, as DNA: TGTGCCAGTAGGGATAGCGGGAGTGGGCGAGAGACCCAGTACTTC. Its protein product is CASRDSGSGRETQYF.

This rearrangement joins TRBV5-4 to TRBJ2-3; D is uncertain. The germline V gene has CDR1 SGHNT and CDR2 YYREEE (reference sequence). The CDR3 is 15 amino acids. V lost 1 base to trimming and J lost 0 bases, with 9 bases between them. The CDR3 region has the DNA TGTGCCAGCAGCTTGCCAGGATCTAGCACAGATACGCAGTATTTT. Translated: CASSLPGSSTDTQYF.

This clone was picked up a small number of times. The rearrangement uses TRBV10-1 and TRBJ1-1; a weak D match, TRBD1 (5 bases). Germline-derived CDR1 and CDR2 are WNHNN and SYGVQD (reference sequence). The CDR3 is 12 residues long. Trimming shortened V by 6 bases and J by 5 bases, and 10 bases separated the two germline ends. The CDR3 region is CASRSGGTEAFF. The CDR3 DNA reads TGCGCCAGCAGATCCGGGGGGACTGAAGCTTTCTTT.

The V and J genes are TRBV7-3 and TRBJ2-1; perhaps TRBD2 as D (5 bases). The V gene's germline CDR1 is SGHTA and CDR2 FQGTGA. V was clipped by 4 bases and J by 6 bases, with 13 bases between them. The CDR3 consists of 14 residues. Written as DNA, the CDR3 is TGTGCCAGCAGCTCGTCGTTAGGACTCAATGAGCAGTTCTTC. Encoded protein: CASSSSLGLNEQFF.

The CDR3 here is CASTPGQPLNTEAFF. In nucleotides, the CDR3 is TGTGCCAGCACCCCGGGACAGCCCTTGAACACTGAAGCTTTCTTT. V is TRBV6-5 and J is TRBJ1-1; 7 bases are a match to TRBD1. Trimming at V came to 7 bases and at J to 0 bases, leaving 8 bases not matched to a gene. CDR1 is MNHEY, CDR2 SVGAGI, per germline. The CDR3 consists of 15 residues.

The chain recombines TRBV5-1 with TRBJ1-4; D is ambiguous. V lost 0 bases and J lost 3, with 12 bases in between. Germline V gene sequence: CDR1 SGHRS, CDR2 YFSETQ. The CDR3 is 16 amino acids. The CDR3 protein is CASSLEARAANEKLFF. CDR3 sequence (DNA): TGCGCCAGCAGCTTGGAAGCCCGAGCGGCTAATGAAAAACTGTTTTTT. Full variable domain (missing parts from reference TRBV5-1 and TRBJ1-4): KAGVTQTPRYLIKTRGQQVTLSCSPISGHRSVSWYQQTPGQGLQFLFEYFSETQRNKGNFPGRFSGRQFSNSRSEMNVSTLELGDSALYLCASSLEARAANEKLFFGSGTQLSVL.

The rearrangement uses TRBV27 and TRBJ1-1; D unclear. The CDR3 covers 13 residues. V lost 3 bases and J 6 bases, leaving 11 bases between the germline ends. CDR1 and CDR2 (germline): MNHEY, SMNVEV (reference sequence). CDR3 loop: CASSFVQAAEAFF. For the CDR3, the DNA is TGTGCCAGCAGTTTTGTCCAGGCAGCTGAAGCTTTCTTT.

The genes are TRBV28 and TRBJ2-7; 10 nucleotides agree with TRBD1. This CDR3 is 13 amino acids long. Germline loops: CDR1 MDHEN, CDR2 SYDVKM. With V trimmed by 10 bases and J by 2 bases, 5 bases remained unmatched. The CDR3 region has the DNA TGTGCCACCCGGACAGGGGGGACCTACGAGCAGTACTTC. Protein: CATRTGGTYEQYF. Using reference TRBV28 and TRBJ2-7 for the parts outside the CDR3, the full variable domain is DVKVTQSSRYLVKRTGEKVFLECVQDMDHENMFWYRQDPGLGLRLIYFSYDVKMKEKGDIPEGYSVSREKKERFSLILESASTNQTSMYLCATRTGGTYEQYFGPGTRLTVT.

This sequence joins TRBV5-8 and TRBJ2-3; TRBD2 might be the D (6 bases). Trimming pared 6 bases from V and 0 bases from J, leaving 11 bases between. Germline CDR1 reads SGHTS; CDR2 reads YDEGEE. This CDR3 region has 14 residues. DNA for the CDR3: TGTGCCAGCACCGTCGGGAGTAGCACAGATACGCAGTATTTT. Translated: CASTVGSSTDTQYF.

The chain combines TRBV4-3 with TRBJ1-2; 10 positions agree with TRBD1. The CDR3 runs to 16 residues. Germline values: CDR1 LGHNA, CDR2 YSLEER. V was pared by 4 bases and J by 4 bases, with 9 bases of the junction left unmatched. The CDR3 DNA reads TGCGCCAGCAGCCGAGAGACAGGGGGCGAAATCTATGGCTACACCTTC. Translated, it gives CASSRETGGEIYGYTF.

The chain links TRBV9 to TRBJ2-5, with D hard to call. The CDR3 runs 13 residues. The germline gives CDR1 SGDLS, CDR2 YYNGEE. V shed 4 bases and J shed 4 bases, with 11 bases lying between them. CDR3 DNA sequence: TGTGCCAGCAGCTTAAGTAGTCGAGAGACCCAGTACTTC. Its translation: CASSLSSRETQYF.

V is TRBV6-5 and J is TRBJ2-1, with 12 bases fitting TRBD1. Germline lookup yields CDR1 MNHEY and CDR2 SVGAGI. V shed 6 bases, J shed 7 bases, and the junction held 7 bases outside the gene matches. The CDR3 is 15 amino acids. Here the CDR3 reads CASSQGQGAWNEQFF. The CDR3 DNA is TGTGCCAGCAGCCAGGGACAGGGGGCGTGGAATGAGCAGTTCTTC.

Of note for this clone: One end of the junction varies from germline; a read error may be responsible. The V gene is TRBV30, the J gene TRBJ2-3; 7 bases are shared with TRBD2. Germline CDR1 is GTSNPN and CDR2 is SVGIG (reference sequence). This CDR3 is 14 amino acids long. CDR3 coding DNA: TGTGCCTGGGGTGTAGGGACTAACACAGATACGCAGTATTTT. Translating it yields CAWGVGTNTDTQYF.

This clone was seen a handful of times. The rearrangement links TRBV11-2 to TRBJ1-6; 7 bases agree with TRBD1. J was trimmed by 4 bases and V by 8 bases; bases with no gene match: 11. The CDR3 length is 16 residues. Germline loops: CDR1 SGHAT, CDR2 FQNNGV. The CDR3 sequence is CASATGVSGYNSPLHF. The CDR3 region has the DNA TGTGCCAGCGCCACAGGGGTCTCCGGATATAATTCACCCCTCCACTTT.

This chain connects TRBV6-5 to TRBJ2-1; the match to TRBD2 covers 7 bases. V lost 0 bases to trimming and J lost 7 bases; unmatched junction nucleotides: 9. The germline V gene has CDR1 MNHEY and CDR2 SVGAGI. The CDR3 length is 16 residues. The CDR3 region has the DNA TGTGCCAGCAGTTACTCATCTAGCGGTCCCGCTAATGAGCAGTTCTTC. Protein: CASSYSSSGPANEQFF.

This rearrangement joins TRBV30 to TRBJ2-7; D is undetermined. Germline values: CDR1 GTSNPN, CDR2 SVGIG (reference sequence). Trimming took 2 bases from V and 0 from J, leaving 17 bases between them. The CDR3 extends over 16 amino acids. The CDR3 DNA reads as TGTGCCTGGAGTTCCCCTCCCCCAGCGAGCTCCTACGAGCAGTACTTC. Translation gives CAWSSPPPASSYEQYF.

The V and J genes are TRBV7-2 and TRBJ2-3; 8 positions match TRBD2. CDR3 length: 16 amino acids. With 2 bases clipped from V and 5 bases from J, the junction kept 9 bases outside the gene matches. Germline values: CDR1 SGHTA, CDR2 FQGNSA. CDR3 bases: TGTGCCAGCAGCTTAACAAGCGGGAGAAACGGAGATACGCAGTATTTT. Translation: CASSLTSGRNGDTQYF.

V is TRBV19 and J is TRBJ2-2; maybe TRBD1 (5 bases). Germline-derived CDR1 and CDR2 are LNHDA and SQIVND (reference sequence). V lost 1 base to trimming and J lost 3 bases, with 18 bases between them. The CDR3 spans 18 residues. CDR3 protein: CASSIGTPAQADTGELFF. The CDR3 DNA follows: TGTGCCAGTAGTATAGGAACTCCAGCACAGGCCGACACCGGGGAGCTGTTTTTT.

The chain recombines TRBV28 with TRBJ2-3; TRBD2 matches 7 bases. J gave up 3 bases and V 1 base, and 4 bases lay outside the gene matches. Germline CDR1 is MDHEN and CDR2 is SYDVKM. The CDR3 length is 15 residues. The CDR3 reads CASSLSGGETDTQYF. The CDR3 DNA sequence: TGTGCCAGCAGTTTATCGGGGGGAGAGACAGATACGCAGTATTTT.

The chain recombines TRBV30 with TRBJ2-7; 9 nucleotides line up with TRBD1. From germline, CDR1 is GTSNPN and CDR2 SVGIG (reference sequence). V lost 4 bases to trimming and J lost 1 base; unmatched junction nucleotides: 8. This CDR3 has 15 residues. The CDR3 nucleotides read TGTGCCTGGAACCATTGGGACAGGGAATCCTACGAGCAGTACTTC. Protein product: CAWNHWDRESYEQYF.

This chain uses TRBV7-6 with TRBJ2-7; 11 bases fit TRBD1. V dropped 2 bases and J dropped 5; count of bases not matched to a gene: 5. Per germline, CDR1 SGHVS and CDR2 FNYEAQ. The CDR3 consists of 15 residues. CDR3 coding DNA: TGTGCCAGCAGCTTAATGGGGACAGGGGGAGACGAGCAGTACTTC. Translation: CASSLMGTGGDEQYF.

The chain couples TRBV18 to TRBJ1-5; possibly TRBD1 for D (5 bases). Trimming cost V 5 bases and J 3 bases, with 14 bases left between them. The CDR3 spans 15 residues. The V gene's germline CDR1 is KGHSH and CDR2 LQKENI. The CDR3 nucleotides are TGTGCCAGCTCATTTACCGGGGGAATCAATCAGCCCCAGCATTTT. It translates to CASSFTGGINQPQHF. Looking up the rest from reference TRBV18 and TRBJ1-5 gives the full variable domain: NAGVMQNPRHLVRRRGQEARLRCSPMKGHSHVYWYRQLPEEGLKFMVYLQKENIIDESGMPKERFSAEFPKEGPSILRIQQVVRGDSAAYFCASSFTGGINQPQHFGDGTRLSIL.

The chain carries TRBV9 and TRBJ1-3; 8 bases match TRBD1. V was clipped by 3 bases and J by 2 bases; unmatched bases: 4. The CDR3 is 15 residues long. In germline, CDR1 is SGDLS, CDR2 YYNGEE. This chain's CDR3 is CASSEDRATGNTIYF. CDR3 DNA sequence: TGTGCCAGCAGCGAGGACAGGGCGACTGGAAACACCATATATTTT.